The table lists the clone carrying this TCR beta chain with a few counts. This entry is derived from a study of shared clonotypes between healthy human individuals. TCRdb's copy holds only in-frame clones and misses some; the assay was immunoSEQ multiplex PCR. Of about 530,000 clones detected, almost 97% appear once; the ten largest clones hold roughly 0.06%. This CDR3 is built from 13 residues. From germline, CDR1 is MNHNS and CDR2 SASEGT. Deletions cut 5 bases from V and 5 bases from J, with 10 bases between. The sequenced sample consisted of naive CD4+ T cells sorted from blood. Subset: CD45RA+ positively selected. The chain links TRBV6-1 to TRBJ1-5; possibly TRBD1 for D (5 bases). The receptor was derived from a woman in her 30s in good health. The CDR3 DNA follows: TGTGCCAGCAGTAGACAGCAGGATCAGCCCCAGCATTTT. Translation gives CASSRQQDQPQHF.